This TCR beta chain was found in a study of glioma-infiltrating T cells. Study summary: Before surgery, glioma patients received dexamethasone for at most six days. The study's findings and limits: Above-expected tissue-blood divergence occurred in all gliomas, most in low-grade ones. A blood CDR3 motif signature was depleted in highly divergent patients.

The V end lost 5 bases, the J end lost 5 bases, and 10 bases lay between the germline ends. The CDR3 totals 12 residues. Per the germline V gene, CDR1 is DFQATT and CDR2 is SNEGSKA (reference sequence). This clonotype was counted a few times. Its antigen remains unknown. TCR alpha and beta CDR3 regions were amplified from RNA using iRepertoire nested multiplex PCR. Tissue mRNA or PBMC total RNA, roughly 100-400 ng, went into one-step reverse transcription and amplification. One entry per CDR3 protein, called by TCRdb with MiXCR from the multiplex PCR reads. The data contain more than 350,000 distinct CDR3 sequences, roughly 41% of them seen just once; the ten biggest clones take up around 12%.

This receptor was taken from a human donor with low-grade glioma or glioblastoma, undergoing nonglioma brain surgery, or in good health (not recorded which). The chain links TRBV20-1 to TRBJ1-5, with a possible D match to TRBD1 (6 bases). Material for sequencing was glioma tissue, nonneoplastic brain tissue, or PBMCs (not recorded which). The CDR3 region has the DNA TGCAGTGCTGCAGGGGAGGATCAGCCCCAGCATTTT. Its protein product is CSAAGEDQPQHF.